One and the same sample provided the 19 T cell receptor beta chains below, sequenced in a study of blood T cells in healthy people across ages. PCR was performed a second time for about 7 to 12 cycles using a sample-barcoded 5' primer and a J-beta primer mix. Using its own MiXCR run on the 5' RACE reads, TCRdb lists one record per CDR3 protein. The repertoire includes 1 million or so distinct CDR3 sequences, 20% to 25% of them detected once, and about 0.8% sits in the top ten. The sample was also linked to a second study, of T cells of mothers and their children.

What was sequenced was blood. The origin of the receptors is a girl aged 2 to 10 in good health.

Comment on this clonotype: Compared with germline, one end of the junction differs, possibly owing to a read error. This chain joins TRBV29-1 and TRBJ2-7; TRBD1 matches 7 bases. CDR1 is SQVTM and CDR2 is ANQGSEA in the germline V gene. The CDR3 length is 12 residues. The CDR3 sequence is CSVGQVAYEQYF. The DNA for the CDR3 is TGTTCTGTTGGACAGGTGGCCTACGAGCAGTACTTC.

Turning to this clonotype: One end of the junction does not line up with germline, which may come from a read error. This chain uses TRBV5-1 with TRBJ1-1; D remains unclear. The CDR3 runs 14 residues. In germline, CDR1 is SGHRS, CDR2 YFSETQ. As DNA, the CDR3 is TGCGCCAGCAGCTTGGAAAGGCCCAACACTGAAGCTCTCTTT. Its protein product is CASSLERPNTEALF.

This rearrangement joins TRBV4-3 to TRBJ2-5, with D unresolved. The CDR3 sequence is 15 residues long. Germline CDR1 and CDR2: LGHNA and YSLEER. Trimming shortened V by 0 bases and J by 5 bases, and 13 bases separated the two germline ends. The CDR3: CASSQDWVQDETQYF. The CDR3 DNA follows: TGCGCCAGCAGCCAAGATTGGGTGCAAGACGAGACCCAGTACTTC.

This clonotype was seen repeatedly, ten times or more. This sequence joins TRBV3-1 and TRBJ2-4; D gene unclear. V gave up 0 bases and J gave up 7 bases, with 4 bases separating them. Germline CDR1 reads LGHDT; CDR2 reads YNNKEL (reference sequence). This CDR3 region has 12 residues. CDR3 region: CASSQDGNIQYF. For the CDR3, the DNA is TGTGCCAGCAGCCAAGATGGGAACATTCAGTACTTC. Based on the CDR3 plus reference TRBV3-1 and TRBJ2-4, the full variable domain is DTAVSQTPKYLVTQMGNDKSIKCEQNLGHDTMYWYKQDSKKFLKIMFSYNNKELIINETVPNRFSPKSPDKAHLNLHINSLELGDSAVYFCASSQDGNIQYFGAGTRLSVL.

The rearrangement links TRBV29-1 to TRBJ2-7, with D hard to call. Trimming cost V 3 bases and J 3 bases, with 9 bases left between them. The CDR3 is 12 amino acids. The germline CDR1 and CDR2 sequences are SQVTM and ANQGSEA. The CDR3 sequence is CSVESSGYEQYF. The CDR3 bases are TGCAGCGTTGAGTCGTCAGGCTACGAGCAGTACTTC.

The chain combines TRBV7-9 with TRBJ1-6; 7 bases are shared with TRBD1. The CDR3 runs to 12 residues. CDR1 is SEHNR and CDR2 is FQNEAQ in the germline V gene (reference sequence). The J segment lost 18 bases and the V segment lost 1 base, leaving 6 bases of the junction unmatched. The CDR3 sequence: CASSLGDRVNHF. DNA for the CDR3: TGTGCCAGCAGCTTAGGCGACAGGGTAAACCACTTT.

V gene TRBV7-9 combines with J gene TRBJ2-7; 7 bases map to TRBD2. After removal of 9 bases from V and 3 bases from J, the junction contained 8 bases not matched to a gene. This CDR3 spans 13 amino acids. Germline-derived CDR1 and CDR2 are SEHNR and FQNEAQ (reference sequence). CDR3: CASEGRTSYEQYF. The CDR3 DNA sequence: TGTGCCAGTGAGGGGCGGACTAGCTACGAGCAGTACTTC.

This clonotype has just a few counts. The chain has TRBV3-1 and TRBJ2-5; 8 bases align to TRBD2. Germline V gene sequence: CDR1 LGHDT, CDR2 YNNKEL (reference sequence). Unmatched junction bases numbered 11, after V lost 0 bases and J lost 5 bases. CDR3 length: 17 residues. CDR3 region: CASSQEPPGLGYETQYF. The CDR3 DNA is TGTGCCAGCAGCCAAGAGCCCCCGGGACTAGGATACGAGACCCAGTACTTC.

This clonotype was found a few times. The rearrangement joins TRBV27 to TRBJ1-1; no reliable D call. CDR1 and CDR2 (germline): MNHEY, SMNVEV (reference sequence). CDR3 size: 14 residues. V was cut by 7 bases and J by 0 bases, with 12 bases left in between. The DNA for the CDR3 is TGTGCCAGCAACCGCCCGCGGATGAACACTGAAGCTTTCTTT. Protein product: CASNRPRMNTEAFF.

The chain uses TRBV20-1 and TRBJ1-1; D perhaps matches TRBD1 (6 bases). The V and J ends lost 4 bases and 7 bases respectively, with 16 bases between them. The CDR3 has 13 amino acids. Germline V gives CDR1 DFQATT, CDR2 SNEGSKA (reference sequence). CDR3 DNA sequence: TGCAGTGCTACTATACAGGGCAGGAGTGAAGCTTTCTTT. As protein: CSATIQGRSEAFF.

V gene TRBV7-2 combines with J gene TRBJ2-5; D possibly corresponds to TRBD1 (6 bases). The J call may be faulty, since TRBJ2-7 better matches the DNA end. Germline V CDR1 and CDR2: SGHTA, FQGNSA. The CDR3 is made up of 15 amino acids. In nucleotides, the CDR3 is TGTGCCAGCATCCCCTGGGGGCGGGCCTCCTACGAGCAGTACTTC. This translates into CASIPWGRASYEQYF.

This clonotype was observed a few times. CDR3 nucleotide sequence: TGTGCCAGCAGCTTAGCGCGAGGCGGGGGATACGAGCAGTACTTC. Its protein is CASSLARGGGYEQYF. The gene calls are TRBV11-2 and TRBJ2-7; 7 bases are shared with TRBD2. The CDR3 totals 15 residues. Germline V gene data show CDR1 as SGHAT and CDR2 as FQNNGV. The ends lost 1 base at V and 4 bases at J; junction bases unmatched: 7. Full variable domain (outside the CDR3, taken from reference TRBV11-2 and TRBJ2-7): EAGVAQSPRYKIIEKRQSVAFWCNPISGHATLYWYQQILGQGPKLLIQFQNNGVVDDSQLPKDRFSAERLKGVDSTLKIQPAKLEDSAVYLCASSLARGGGYEQYFGPGTRLTVT.

This chain links TRBV6-1 with TRBJ2-4, with 13 bases fitting TRBD2. V dropped 7 bases and J dropped 0; count of bases not matched to a gene: 15. Germline-derived CDR1 and CDR2 are MNHNS and SASEGT. The CDR3 totals 20 residues. CDR3 sequence (DNA): TGTGCCAGCACTCGTATGACTAGCGGGGGGATCAAGTTAGCCAAAAACATTCAGTACTTC. Residues: CASTRMTSGGIKLAKNIQYF.

The rearrangement uses TRBV2 and TRBJ1-2; tentatively, D is TRBD1 (5 bases). The CDR3 has 17 residues. Germline V lookup: CDR1 SNHLY, CDR2 FYNNEI. V lost 4 bases and J 4 bases, leaving 22 bases between the germline ends. In nucleotides, the CDR3 is TGTGCCAGCAGTGTTAGCACCCAGGAAGTGGGGGGCTATGGCTACACCTTC. This codes for CASSVSTQEVGGYGYTF.

Notes on this clonotype: One end of the junction does not line up with germline, which may come from a read error. V and J are TRBV12-3 or TRBV12-4 and TRBJ2-5; TRBD2 matches 10 bases. This CDR3 is built from 19 residues. The CDR3 coding sequence is TGTGCCAGCAGTGACCCCTTGAAGGGATTAGCGGGAGGATGGAATGAGCAGCTCTTC. It yields the protein CASSDPLKGLAGGWNEQLF.

A few counts support this clonotype. The rearrangement joins TRBV7-9 to TRBJ2-5, with D tentatively TRBD1 or TRBD2 (5 bases each). CDR3 length: 14 residues. The germline V and J ends were trimmed by 4 bases and 3 bases, with 12 bases remaining between them. The germline V gene has CDR1 SEHNR and CDR2 FQNEAQ (reference sequence). The CDR3 DNA is TGTGCCAGCAGCTCCGGGACGATCGAAGAGACCCAGTACTTC. As protein: CASSSGTIEETQYF.

This clonotype was counted between two and nine times. The chain carries TRBV12-3 or TRBV12-4 and TRBJ2-7; D possibly uses TRBD1 or TRBD2 (6 bases each). V was clipped by 3 bases and J by 3 bases, with 12 bases between them. The CDR3 totals 14 residues. CDR3 loop: CASSFRGASYEQYF. CDR3 nucleotide sequence: TGTGCCAGCAGTTTTAGGGGGGCTAGCTACGAGCAGTACTTC.

This clonotype turned up a few times. This chain links TRBV7-3 with TRBJ1-1; perhaps TRBD1 as D (5 bases). Germline V gene sequence: CDR1 SGHTA, CDR2 FQGTGA. This CDR3 spans 15 amino acids. The V end lost 3 bases, the J end lost 4 bases, and 15 bases lay between the germline ends. The CDR3 loop is CASSLTVEGLTEAFF. For the CDR3, the DNA is TGTGCCAGCAGCTTGACAGTGGAGGGCCTCACTGAAGCTTTCTTT.

The gene calls are TRBV5-6 and TRBJ2-2; either TRBD1 or TRBD2 may fit D (5 bases each). This CDR3 has 16 residues. Germline CDR1 and CDR2: SGHDT and YYEEEE. Between the trimmed V and J ends, which lost 2 bases and 4 bases, there was a span of 15 bases. The CDR3 is CASSLRGSRSTGELFF. The CDR3 DNA reads as TGTGCCAGCAGCTTACGGGGCTCTAGGAGCACCGGGGAGCTGTTTTTT.